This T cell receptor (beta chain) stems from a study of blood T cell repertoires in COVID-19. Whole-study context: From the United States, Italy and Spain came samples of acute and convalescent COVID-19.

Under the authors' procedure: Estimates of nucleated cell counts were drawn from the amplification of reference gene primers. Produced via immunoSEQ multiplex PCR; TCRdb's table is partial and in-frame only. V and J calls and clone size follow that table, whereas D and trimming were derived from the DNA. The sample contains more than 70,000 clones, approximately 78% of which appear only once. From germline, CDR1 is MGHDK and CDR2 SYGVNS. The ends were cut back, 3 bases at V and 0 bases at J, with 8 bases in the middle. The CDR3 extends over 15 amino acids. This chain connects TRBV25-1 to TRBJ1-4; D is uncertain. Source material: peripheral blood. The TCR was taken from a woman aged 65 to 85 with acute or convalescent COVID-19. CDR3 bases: TGTGCCAGCAGTGAGGCAGGTGCAACTAATGAAAAACTGTTTTTT. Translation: CASSEAGATNEKLFF. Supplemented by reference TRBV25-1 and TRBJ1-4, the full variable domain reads EADIYQTPRYLVIGTGKKITLECSQTMGHDKMYWYQQDPGMELHLIHYSYGVNSTEKGDLSSESTVSRIRTEHFPLTLESARPSHTSQYLCASSEAGATNEKLFFGSGTQLSVL.